The source of this TCR beta chain is a study of long-term antiretroviral therapy in people with HIV. Study details: The study's earliest collections predate the 2015 immediate-ART recommendation by about a decade.

The run of the v3.0 immunoSEQ assay was at survey level. Profiled with immunoSEQ multiplex PCR; TCRdb holds only in-frame clones, not every one. The profile shows roughly 28,000 clones, over 85% of them singletons. Sampling of each donor yielded at least one pre-ART PBMC sample and at least two post-ART PBMC samples. General study results and limits: CDR3 lengths in HIV samples spanned a narrower range than controls. Relative to transplant donor controls, diversity remained lower despite increasing after ART.

With regard to this clone: Its antigen remains unidentified.

The sequence was obtained from a man in his forties with HIV. This specimen consisted of unsorted PBMCs, obtained 6.2 years after starting antiretroviral therapy.

The CDR3 reads CAISAAGTGELFF. The CDR3, as DNA: TGTGCCATCAGTGCAGCGGGCACCGGGGAGCTGTTTTTT. This chain joins TRBV10-3 and TRBJ2-2; D perhaps matches TRBD2 (6 bases). The CDR3 totals 13 residues. Germline CDR1 reads ENHRY; CDR2 reads SYGVKD. The V and J ends lost 4 bases and 4 bases respectively, with 7 bases between them.